This record concerns one T cell receptor (beta chain) sequence. What this receptor recognizes is not known. No much larger clone is present one base from it, and per-base qualities are unavailable. Aliquots of 470,000 or so cells were frozen in DMSO/FBS in liquid nitrogen, and a single aliquot per fraction was used for sequencing. Every one of the 30 study patients had an endoscopy and a small intestinal biopsy. Once intraepithelial cells had been isolated, the leftover biopsy tissue was digested with collagenase to release lamina propria cells. Genomic DNA was extracted from frozen unsorted cell fractions using the Qiagen DNeasy blood extraction kit. The CDR3, from cysteine to phenylalanine, totals 14 residues. Only the CDR3 part of the read is kept: 42 bases, read in frame from the first base. Trimming removed 0 bases from V and 5 bases from J, leaving 9 bases between the germline ends. The germline V gene (reference sequence) yields SEHNR for CDR1 and FQNEAQ for CDR2.

This record belongs to a study of coeliac disease (dated by TCRdb to 2022 to 2024). With respect to the entire study: Each coeliac patient fell into one of three classes: newly diagnosed active disease, refractory coeliac disease type I, or disease kept under control by a gluten-free diet. Next-generation sequencing of rearranged TRB and TRG CDR3 regions was used on small intestinal lymphocyte fractions taken from coeliac and non-coeliac patients. Samples from about 28 subjects were successfully TRB sequenced, and these included around 22 paired samples of bulk unsorted intraepithelial and lamina propria cells. A total of 30 or so patients were included in the full study, of whom around 22 had serologically confirmed coeliac disease and 8 were controls with non-small intestinal disorders. The aim was to characterise TR repertoires of small intestinal T cells in active, refractory type I and gluten-free-diet-treated coeliac disease. Because high-resolution HLA typing was not available, biased TRBV7-2 usage was queried as a proof of principle.

Library method: the immunoSEQ multiplex PCR assay. The TR loci were subjected to amplification by multiplexed PCR, for which V gene segments served as targets of the forward primers and J gene segments as targets of the reverse primers. The Illumina HiSeq System was used to sequence the amplified CDR3 regions. In the source study's methods: To strip out PCR and sequencing errors and collapse the data into unique sequences, a nearest-neighbour algorithm merged closely related reads. Repertoires were summarised in terms of clonality and T cell density, with T cell density defined as TR molecules per amount of genomic DNA input. Public TRs were defined as CDR3 amino acid sequences in at least 80% of unsorted samples, then tested for differential abundance between coeliac and control samples. Every lamina propria sample was searched for matches to a list of some 220 published gliadin-specific TRB sequences. Disease-group differences in clonality and density were tested with Kruskal-Wallis tests followed by Dunn post-tests. TCRdb took this table from immuneACCESS and kept in-frame rearrangements with V and J called. Such tables lack part of the clones; where checked against another copy, unresolved V genes explain under half of the gap, and the rest is unexplained. V, J and clone size were drawn from that table, and D and trimming were deduced from the DNA. This sample comprises around 5,300 clones, 55% to 70% of them detected only once. Clones ranked in the top ten supply roughly 10% of the sample.

General conclusions and limits of the study: TRB and TRG repertoires of active coeliac intraepithelial and lamina propria samples showed lower clonality than controls, suggesting recruitment of diverse T cells. High-purity fractions were not obtained when intraepithelial cells were separated from lamina propria cells, so cross-contamination between compartments was possible. Published gliadin-specific TRB sequences turned up in about 45% of the 18 coeliac lamina propria samples, compared with only 1 of 6 controls. For the most part, TRB repertoires were private, with most amino acid sequences found in only one sample, and V-gene usage showed no significant difference across disease groups. The authors judged the approach to be unsuitable for unbiased detection of gliadin-specific T cells, because gliadin-specific T cells are scarce and rarely shared between patients.

Material: lymphocytes from the gut lamina propria. The cell subset or site label here, explained by the study, means: lamina propria cell (LPC) fraction of small intestinal biopsy. The chain uses TRBV7-9 and TRBJ2-3; a tentative D match to TRBD2 spans 5 bases. The receptor was isolated from a man between 65 and 85 years old with active celiac disease. The CDR3 region has the sequence CASSLAIGEDTQYF. The DNA sequence reads TGTGCCAGCAGCTTAGCGATCGGGGAAGATACGCAGTATTTT. Extended through the reference TRBV7-9 and TRBJ2-3 proteins, this CDR3 yields the full variable domain: DTGVSQNPRHKITKRGQNVTFRCDPISEHNRLYWYRQTLGQGPEFLTYFQNEAQLEKSRLLSDRFSAERPKGSFSTLEIQRTEQGDSAMYLCASSLAIGEDTQYFGPGTRLTVL.